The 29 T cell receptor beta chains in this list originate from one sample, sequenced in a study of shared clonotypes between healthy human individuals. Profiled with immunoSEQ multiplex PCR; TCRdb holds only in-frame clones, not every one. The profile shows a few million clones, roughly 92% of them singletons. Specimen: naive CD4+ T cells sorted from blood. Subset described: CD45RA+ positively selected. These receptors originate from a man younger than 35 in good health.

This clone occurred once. The CDR3 bases are TGTGCCAGCAGTTTGTACTCCAGGGGGGTCGGTGAGCAGTTCTTC. Translated: CASSLYSRGVGEQFF. The gene calls are TRBV28 and TRBJ2-1; possible D gene TRBD1, 7 bases. Trimming took off 3 bases at V and 9 bases at J, with 18 bases between the two ends. Germline V gives CDR1 MDHEN, CDR2 SYDVKM. The CDR3 totals 15 residues.

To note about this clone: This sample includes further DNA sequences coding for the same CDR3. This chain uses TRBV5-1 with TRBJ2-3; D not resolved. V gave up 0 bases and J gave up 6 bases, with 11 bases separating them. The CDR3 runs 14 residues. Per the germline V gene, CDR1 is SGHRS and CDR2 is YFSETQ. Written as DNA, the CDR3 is TGCGCCAGCAGCTTGGGAACCCCCGGGGATACGCAGTATTTT. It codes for CASSLGTPGDTQYF.

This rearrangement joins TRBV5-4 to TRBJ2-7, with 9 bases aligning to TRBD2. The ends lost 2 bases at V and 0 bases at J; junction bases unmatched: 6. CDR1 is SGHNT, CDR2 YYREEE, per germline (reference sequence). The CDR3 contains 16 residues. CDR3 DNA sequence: TGTGCCAGCAGCTTCTCCGGGACTAGCCTCTCCTACGAGCAGTACTTC. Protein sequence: CASSFSGTSLSYEQYF.

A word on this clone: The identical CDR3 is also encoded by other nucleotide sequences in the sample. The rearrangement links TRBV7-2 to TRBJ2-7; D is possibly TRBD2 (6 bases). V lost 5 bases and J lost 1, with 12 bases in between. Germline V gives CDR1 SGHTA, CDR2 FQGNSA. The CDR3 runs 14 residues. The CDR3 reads CASSLGRGSYEQYF. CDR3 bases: TGTGCCAGCAGCCTAGGGCGGGGATCCTACGAGCAGTACTTC.

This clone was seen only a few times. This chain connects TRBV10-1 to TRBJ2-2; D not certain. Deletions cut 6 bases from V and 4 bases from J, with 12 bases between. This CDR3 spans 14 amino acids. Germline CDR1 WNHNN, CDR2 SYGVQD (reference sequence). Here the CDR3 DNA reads TGCGCCAGCAGAATGGACGCTTCCACCGGGGAGCTGTTTTTT. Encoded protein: CASRMDASTGELFF.

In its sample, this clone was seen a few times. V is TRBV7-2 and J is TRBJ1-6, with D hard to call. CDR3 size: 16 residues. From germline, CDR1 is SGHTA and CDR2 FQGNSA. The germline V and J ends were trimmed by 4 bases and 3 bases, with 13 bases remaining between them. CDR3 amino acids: CASSSLDLVYNSPLHF. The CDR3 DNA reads TGTGCCAGCAGCTCCCTGGACTTGGTCTATAATTCACCCCTCCACTTT.

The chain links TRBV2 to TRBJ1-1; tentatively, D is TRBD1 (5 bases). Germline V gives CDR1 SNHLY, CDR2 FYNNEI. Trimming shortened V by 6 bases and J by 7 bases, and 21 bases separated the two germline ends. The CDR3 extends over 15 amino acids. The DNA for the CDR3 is TGTGCCAGCAGGGGGGGAGTTGAGGGGTTCGTTGAAGCTTTCTTT. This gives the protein CASRGGVEGFVEAFF. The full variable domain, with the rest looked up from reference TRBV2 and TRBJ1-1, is EPEVTQTPSHQVTQMGQEVILRCVPISNHLYFYWYRQILGQKVEFLVSFYNNEISEKSEIFDDQFSVERPDGSNFTLKIRSTKLEDSAMYFCASRGGVEGFVEAFFGQGTRLTVV.

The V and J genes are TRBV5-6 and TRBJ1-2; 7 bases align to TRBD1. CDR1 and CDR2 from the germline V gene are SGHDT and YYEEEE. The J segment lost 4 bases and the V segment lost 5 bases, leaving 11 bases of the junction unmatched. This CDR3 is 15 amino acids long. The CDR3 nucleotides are TGTGCCAGCAGTACCTGGGACAGAACCTCCTATGGCTACACCTTC. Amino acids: CASSTWDRTSYGYTF.

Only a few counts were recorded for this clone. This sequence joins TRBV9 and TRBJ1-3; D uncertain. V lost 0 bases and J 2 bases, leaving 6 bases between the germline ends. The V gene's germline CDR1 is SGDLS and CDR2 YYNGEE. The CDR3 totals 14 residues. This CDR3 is CASSVGFPGNTIYF. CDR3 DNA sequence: TGTGCCAGCAGCGTAGGGTTCCCTGGAAACACCATATATTTT. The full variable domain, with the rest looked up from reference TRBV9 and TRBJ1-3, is DSGVTQTPKHLITATGQRVTLRCSPRSGDLSVYWYQQSLDQGLQFLIQYYNGEERAKGNILERFSAQQFPDLHSELNLSSLELGDSALYFCASSVGFPGNTIYFGEGSWLTVV.

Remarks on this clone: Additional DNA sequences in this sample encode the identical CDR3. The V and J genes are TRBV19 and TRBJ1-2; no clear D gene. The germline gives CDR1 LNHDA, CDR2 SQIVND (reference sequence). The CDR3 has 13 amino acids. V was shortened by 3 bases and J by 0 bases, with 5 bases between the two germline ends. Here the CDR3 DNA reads TGTGCCAGTAGTATCGAGGCTAACTATGGCTACACCTTC. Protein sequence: CASSIEANYGYTF.

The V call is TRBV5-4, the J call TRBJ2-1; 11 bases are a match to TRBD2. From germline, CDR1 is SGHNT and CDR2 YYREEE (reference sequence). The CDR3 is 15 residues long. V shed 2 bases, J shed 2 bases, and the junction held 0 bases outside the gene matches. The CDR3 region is CASSFSGGAYNEQFF. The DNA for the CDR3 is TGTGCCAGCAGCTTTAGCGGGGGGGCCTACAATGAGCAGTTCTTC.

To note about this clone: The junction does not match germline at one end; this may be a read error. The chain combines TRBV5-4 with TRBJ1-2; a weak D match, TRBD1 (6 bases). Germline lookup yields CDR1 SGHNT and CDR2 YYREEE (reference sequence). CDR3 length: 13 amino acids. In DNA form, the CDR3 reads TGTGCCAGCAGCCCACAGGGTTTCTATGGCCACACCTTC. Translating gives CASSPQGFYGHTF.

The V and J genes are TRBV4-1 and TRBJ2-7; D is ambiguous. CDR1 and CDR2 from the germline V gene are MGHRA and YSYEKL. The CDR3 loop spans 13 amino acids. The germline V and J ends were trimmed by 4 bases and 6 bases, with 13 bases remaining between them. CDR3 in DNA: TGCGCCAGCAGCCTGTCGGGCCTCAGCGAGCAGTACTTC. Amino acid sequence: CASSLSGLSEQYF.

The CDR3 DNA reads as TGTGCCAGCAGCCGGACAGGGAAAGATGGCTACACCTTC. Amino acid sequence: CASSRTGKDGYTF. The rearrangement links TRBV5-4 to TRBJ1-2; 8 bases agree with TRBD1. The V gene's germline CDR1 is SGHNT and CDR2 YYREEE (reference sequence). V dropped 4 bases and J dropped 6; count of bases not matched to a gene: 5. The CDR3 spans 13 residues.

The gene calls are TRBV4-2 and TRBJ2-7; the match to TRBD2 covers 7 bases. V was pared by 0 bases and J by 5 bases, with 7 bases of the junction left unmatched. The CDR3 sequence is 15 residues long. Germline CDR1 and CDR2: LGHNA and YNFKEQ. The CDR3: CASSQDGVREDEQYF. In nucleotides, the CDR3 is TGTGCCAGCAGCCAAGACGGAGTACGGGAGGACGAGCAGTACTTC.

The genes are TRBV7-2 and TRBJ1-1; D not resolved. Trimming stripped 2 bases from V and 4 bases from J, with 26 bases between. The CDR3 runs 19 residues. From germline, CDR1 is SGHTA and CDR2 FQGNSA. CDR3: CASSLTGINSKARPTEAFF. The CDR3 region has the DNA TGTGCCAGCAGCTTAACGGGTATCAACTCAAAGGCTCGGCCCACTGAAGCTTTCTTT.

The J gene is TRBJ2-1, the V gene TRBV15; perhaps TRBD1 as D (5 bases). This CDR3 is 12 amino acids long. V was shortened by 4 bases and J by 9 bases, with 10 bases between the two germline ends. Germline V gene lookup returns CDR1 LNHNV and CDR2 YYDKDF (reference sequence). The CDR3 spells CATSKGKAEQFF. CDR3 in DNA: TGTGCCACCAGCAAGGGGAAAGCTGAGCAGTTCTTC.

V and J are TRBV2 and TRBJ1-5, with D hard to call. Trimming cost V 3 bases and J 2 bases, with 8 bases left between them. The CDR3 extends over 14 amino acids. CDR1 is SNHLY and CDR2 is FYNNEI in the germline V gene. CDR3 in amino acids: CASSDWVGNQPQHF. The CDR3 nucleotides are TGTGCCAGCAGTGATTGGGTGGGCAATCAGCCCCAGCATTTT.

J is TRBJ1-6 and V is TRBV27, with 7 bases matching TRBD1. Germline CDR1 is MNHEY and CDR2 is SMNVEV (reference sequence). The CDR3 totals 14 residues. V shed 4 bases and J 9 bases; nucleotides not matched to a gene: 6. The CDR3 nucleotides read TGTGCCAGCAGTTCCCAGGGGGGCGGTTCACCCCTCCACTTT. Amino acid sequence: CASSSQGGGSPLHF.

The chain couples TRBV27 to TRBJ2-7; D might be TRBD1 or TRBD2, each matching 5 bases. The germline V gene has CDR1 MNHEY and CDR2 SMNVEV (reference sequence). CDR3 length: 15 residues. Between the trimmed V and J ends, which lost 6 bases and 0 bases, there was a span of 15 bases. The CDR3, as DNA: TGTGCCAGCAGCCTACCGGGACGGTACTCCTACGAGCAGTACTTC. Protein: CASSLPGRYSYEQYF.

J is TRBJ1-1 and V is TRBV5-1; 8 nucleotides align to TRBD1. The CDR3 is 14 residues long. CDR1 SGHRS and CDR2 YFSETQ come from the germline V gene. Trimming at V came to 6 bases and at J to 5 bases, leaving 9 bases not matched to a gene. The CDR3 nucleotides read TGCGCCAGCAAATCGAAGGACAGGGCGACTGAAGCTTTCTTT. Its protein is CASKSKDRATEAFF.

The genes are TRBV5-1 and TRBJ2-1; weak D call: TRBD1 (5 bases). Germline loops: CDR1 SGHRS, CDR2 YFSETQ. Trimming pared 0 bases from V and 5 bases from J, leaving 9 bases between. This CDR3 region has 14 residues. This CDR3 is CASSLALTDNEQFF. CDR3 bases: TGCGCCAGCAGCTTGGCCCTGACAGACAATGAGCAGTTCTTC. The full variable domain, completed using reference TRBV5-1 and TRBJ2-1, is KAGVTQTPRYLIKTRGQQVTLSCSPISGHRSVSWYQQTPGQGLQFLFEYFSETQRNKGNFPGRFSGRQFSNSRSEMNVSTLELGDSALYLCASSLALTDNEQFFGPGTRLTVL.

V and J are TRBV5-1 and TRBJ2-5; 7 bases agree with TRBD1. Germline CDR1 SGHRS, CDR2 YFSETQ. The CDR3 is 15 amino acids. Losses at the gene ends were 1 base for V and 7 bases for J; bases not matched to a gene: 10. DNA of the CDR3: TGCGCCAGCAGCTTGACCGGGACAGTGGATGTGACCCAGTACTTC. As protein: CASSLTGTVDVTQYF.

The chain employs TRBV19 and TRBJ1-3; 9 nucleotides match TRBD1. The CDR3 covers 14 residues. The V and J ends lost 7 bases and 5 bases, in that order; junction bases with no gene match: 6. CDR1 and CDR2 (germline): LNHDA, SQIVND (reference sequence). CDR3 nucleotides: TGTGCCAGTATATCCGGGACAGGGAGAAACACCATATATTTT. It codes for CASISGTGRNTIYF. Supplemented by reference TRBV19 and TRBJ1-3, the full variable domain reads DGGITQSPKYLFRKEGQNVTLSCEQNLNHDAMYWYRQDPGQGLRLIYYSQIVNDFQKGDIAEGYSVSREKKESFPLTVTSAQKNPTAFYLCASISGTGRNTIYFGEGSWLTVV.

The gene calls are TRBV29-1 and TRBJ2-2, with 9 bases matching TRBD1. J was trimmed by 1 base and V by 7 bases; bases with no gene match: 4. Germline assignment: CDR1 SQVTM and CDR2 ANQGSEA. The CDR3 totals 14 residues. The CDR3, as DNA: TGCAGCGCAGGACAGGGGAGGAACACCGGGGAGCTGTTTTTT. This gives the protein CSAGQGRNTGELFF.

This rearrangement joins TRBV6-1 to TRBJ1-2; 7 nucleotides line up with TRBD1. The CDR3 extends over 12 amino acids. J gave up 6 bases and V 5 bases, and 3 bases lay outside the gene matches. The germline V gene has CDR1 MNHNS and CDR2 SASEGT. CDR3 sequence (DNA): TGTGCCAGCAGTTCAGGGGGAGATGGCTACACCTTC. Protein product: CASSSGGDGYTF.

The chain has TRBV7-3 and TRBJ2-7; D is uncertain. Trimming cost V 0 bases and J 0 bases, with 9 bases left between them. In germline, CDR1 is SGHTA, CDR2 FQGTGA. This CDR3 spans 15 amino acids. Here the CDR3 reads CASSLTRVTSYEQYF. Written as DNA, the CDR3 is TGTGCCAGCAGCTTAACACGAGTTACCTCCTACGAGCAGTACTTC.

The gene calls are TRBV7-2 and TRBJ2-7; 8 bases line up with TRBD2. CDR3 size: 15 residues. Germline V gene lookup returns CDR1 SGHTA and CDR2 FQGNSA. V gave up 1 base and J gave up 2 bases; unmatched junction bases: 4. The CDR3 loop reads CASSLVGTSPYEQYF. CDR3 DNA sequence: TGTGCCAGCAGCTTAGTGGGGACTAGTCCCTACGAGCAGTACTTC.

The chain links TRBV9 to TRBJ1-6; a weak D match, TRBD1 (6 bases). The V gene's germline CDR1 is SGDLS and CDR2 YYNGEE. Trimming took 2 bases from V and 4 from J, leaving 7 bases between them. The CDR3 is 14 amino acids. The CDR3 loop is CASSVGQYNSPLHF. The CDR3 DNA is TGTGCCAGCAGCGTCGGACAGTATAATTCACCCCTCCACTTT. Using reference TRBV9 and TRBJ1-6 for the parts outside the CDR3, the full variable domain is DSGVTQTPKHLITATGQRVTLRCSPRSGDLSVYWYQQSLDQGLQFLIQYYNGEERAKGNILERFSAQQFPDLHSELNLSSLELGDSALYFCASSVGQYNSPLHFGNGTRLTVT.